This entry features one T cell receptor (beta chain) sequence. The data were produced by immunoSEQ multiplex PCR, yet TCRdb's version contains in-frame clones alone and is incomplete. The sample carries approximately 90,000 clones, 81% recorded once. The V end was cut by 3 bases, the J end by 3 bases, with 4 bases between. Germline CDR1 and CDR2: KGHSH and LQKENI. The CDR3 extends over 12 amino acids. This entry belongs to a study of blood T cell repertoires in COVID-19. Sequencing was performed on peripheral blood. This receptor was taken from a man older than 75 with active or convalescent COVID-19. V gene TRBV18 combines with J gene TRBJ2-3; no definite D call. In DNA form, the CDR3 reads TGTGCCAGCTCACCCAGAACAGATACGCAGTATTTT. The encoded protein is CASSPRTDTQYF.